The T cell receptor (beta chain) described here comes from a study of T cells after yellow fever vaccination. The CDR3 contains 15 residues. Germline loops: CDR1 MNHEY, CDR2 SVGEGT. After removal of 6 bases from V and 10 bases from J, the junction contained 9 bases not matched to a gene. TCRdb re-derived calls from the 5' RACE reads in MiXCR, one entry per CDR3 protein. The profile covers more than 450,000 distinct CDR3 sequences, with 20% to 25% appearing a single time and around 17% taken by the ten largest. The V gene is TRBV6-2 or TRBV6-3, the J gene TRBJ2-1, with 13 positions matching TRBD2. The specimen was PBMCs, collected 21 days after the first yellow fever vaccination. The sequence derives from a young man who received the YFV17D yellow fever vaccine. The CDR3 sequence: CASSPTSGGAKEQFF. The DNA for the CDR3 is TGTGCCAGCAGCCCTACTAGCGGGGGGGCGAAGGAGCAGTTCTTC.